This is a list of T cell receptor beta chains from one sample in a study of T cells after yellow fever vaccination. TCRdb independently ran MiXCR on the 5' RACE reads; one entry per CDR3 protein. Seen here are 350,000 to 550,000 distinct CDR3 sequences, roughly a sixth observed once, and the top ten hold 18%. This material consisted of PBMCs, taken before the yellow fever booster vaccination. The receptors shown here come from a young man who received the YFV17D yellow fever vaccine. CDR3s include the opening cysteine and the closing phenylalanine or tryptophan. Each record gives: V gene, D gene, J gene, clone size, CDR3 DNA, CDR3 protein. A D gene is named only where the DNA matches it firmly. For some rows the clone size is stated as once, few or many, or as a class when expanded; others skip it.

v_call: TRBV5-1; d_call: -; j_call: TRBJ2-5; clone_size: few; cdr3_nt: TGCGCCAGCAGTAATCAGGGGATGGGAGAGACCCAGTACTTC; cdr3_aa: CASSNQGMGETQYF
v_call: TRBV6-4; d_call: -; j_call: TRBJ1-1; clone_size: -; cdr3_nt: TGTGCCAGCAGTGTCAGGTTTTCCAAGTCTACTGAAGCTTTCTTT; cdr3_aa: CASSVRFSKSTEAFF
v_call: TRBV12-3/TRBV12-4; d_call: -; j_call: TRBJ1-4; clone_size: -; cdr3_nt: TGTGCCAGCAGTTTTCGTAATGAAAAACTGTTTTTT; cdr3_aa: CASSFRNEKLFF
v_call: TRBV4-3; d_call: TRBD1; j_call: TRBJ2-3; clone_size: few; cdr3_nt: TGCGCCAGCAGCCAGGAAAGACAGGGGGTTAGTTCAGATACGCAGTATTTT; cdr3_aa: CASSQERQGVSSDTQYF
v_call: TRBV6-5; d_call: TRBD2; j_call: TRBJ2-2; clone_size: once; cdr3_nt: TGTGCCAGCAGTTACGGGGCGGGGGGATACACCGGGGAGCTGTTTTTT; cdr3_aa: CASSYGAGGYTGELFF
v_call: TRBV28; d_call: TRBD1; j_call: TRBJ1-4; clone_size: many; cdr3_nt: TGTGCCAGCAGTTCGACCGGGACAGGGCCTGCAACTAATGAAAAACTGTTTTTT; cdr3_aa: CASSSTGTGPATNEKLFF
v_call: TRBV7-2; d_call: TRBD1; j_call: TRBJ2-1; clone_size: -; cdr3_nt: TGTGCCAGCAGCTTAGTAGTAGGGGGCCATGAGCAGTTCTTC; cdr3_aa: CASSLVVGGHEQFF
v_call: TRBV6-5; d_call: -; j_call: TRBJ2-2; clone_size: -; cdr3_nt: TGTGCCAGCAGCTCCCCCGCAGGATTATCCACCGGGGAGCTGTTTTTT; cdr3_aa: CASSSPAGLSTGELFF
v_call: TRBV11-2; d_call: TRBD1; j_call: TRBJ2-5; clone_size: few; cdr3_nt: TGTGCCAGCACCCCGGGACAGGCACAGACCCAGTACTTC; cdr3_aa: CASTPGQAQTQYF
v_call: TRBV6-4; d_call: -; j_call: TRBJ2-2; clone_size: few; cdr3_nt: TGTGCCAGCAGTGACTCGACGAACACCGGGGAGCTGTTTTTT; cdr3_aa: CASSDSTNTGELFF